The sequence of this T cell receptor beta chain was determined in a study of blood T cell repertoires in COVID-19. Overall study: PBMCs, B-cell-depleted T cells, or T cells were the source of the cDNA or gDNA that made up the material.

Using immunoSEQ multiplex PCR, the repertoire was profiled, and TCRdb retains in-frame clones only, with some absent. Of about 220,000 clones listed, 84% are singletons. There are 14 residues in the CDR3. Germline V gene sequence: CDR1 MGHRA, CDR2 YSYEKL. V was shortened by 4 bases and J by 4 bases, with 14 bases between the two germline ends. The clonotype comes from a man aged 45-65 years with active or convalescent COVID-19. The chain combines TRBV4-1 with TRBJ2-7; tentative D call: TRBD1 (6 bases). Sequencing was carried out using peripheral blood. DNA of the CDR3: TGCGCCAGCAGCCGCCCAGGACAGATTTACGAGCAGTACTTC. Protein: CASSRPGQIYEQYF.